A single sample gave rise to the 11 T cell receptor beta chains below, sequenced in a study of T cells in Graves' hyperthyroidism and ophthalmopathy. There were TCR beta CDR3 regions amplified from RNA transcripts. The HTBI primer set served for first-round RT-PCR of the TCR CDR3. TCRdb reprocessed the multiplex PCR reads via MiXCR and lists one record per CDR3 protein. In the table there are about 520,000 distinct CDR3 sequences, around a quarter of which are singletons. The sample consisted of blood. The source is a woman in her 30s with Graves' ophthalmopathy.

This clonotype was seen more than once but under ten times. The CDR3 region has the DNA TGTGCCACCAGCAGAGATCTTAAGGGACTAGCGGAACAAGAGACCCAGTACTTC. This gives the protein CATSRDLKGLAEQETQYF. The chain joins TRBV15 to TRBJ2-5; 11 nucleotides match TRBD2. This CDR3 contains 18 residues. Trimming took 0 bases from V and 2 from J; bases not matched to a gene: 8. The germline CDR1 and CDR2 sequences are LNHNV and YYDKDF (reference sequence).

V usage is TRBV12-3 or TRBV12-4 and J usage is TRBJ1-2; no definite D call. Between the trimmed V and J ends, which lost 5 bases and 5 bases, there was a span of 9 bases. CDR3 length: 12 residues. CDR3: CASSRFSYGYTF. The CDR3 nucleotides read TGTGCCAGCAGTCGGTTTTCGTATGGCTACACCTTC.

The rearrangement links TRBV19 to TRBJ2-5; 10 bases line up with TRBD1. CDR1 LNHDA and CDR2 SQIVND come from the germline V gene (reference sequence). After removal of 8 bases from V and 5 bases from J, the junction contained 5 bases not matched to a gene. The CDR3 runs to 13 residues. This chain's CDR3 is CASHGTGVETQYF. CDR3 sequence (DNA): TGTGCCAGTCACGGGACAGGGGTCGAGACCCAGTACTTC. The full variable domain, its missing parts supplied by reference TRBV19 and TRBJ2-5, is DGGITQSPKYLFRKEGQNVTLSCEQNLNHDAMYWYRQDPGQGLRLIYYSQIVNDFQKGDIAEGYSVSREKKESFPLTVTSAQKNPTAFYLCASHGTGVETQYFGPGTRLLVL.

There are many counts of this clonotype. Given a much more abundant clone one base away, this may be a read error. The genes are TRBV6-1 and TRBJ1-5; 7 nucleotides match TRBD1. Germline V gene data show CDR1 as MNHNS and CDR2 as SASEGT. The CDR3 has 12 residues. Losses at the gene ends were 5 bases for V and 7 bases for J; bases not matched to a gene: 2. Here the CDR3 reads CASSTGEQPQHF. CDR3 bases: TGTGCCAGCAGTACAGGGGAACAGCCCCAGCATTTT.

V usage is TRBV6-4 and J usage is TRBJ2-7; D may be TRBD2 (5 bases). Trimming took off 5 bases at V and 5 bases at J, with 16 bases between the two ends. In germline, CDR1 is MRHNA, CDR2 SNTAGT. The CDR3 totals 14 residues. CDR3 residues: CASSYGVSTHEQYF. The CDR3 region has the DNA TGTGCCAGCAGTTACGGGGTTTCAACACACGAGCAGTACTTC.

This clonotype was observed at least ten times. The chain recombines TRBV6-1 with TRBJ2-2, with 7 bases aligning to TRBD1. The V and J ends lost 4 bases and 3 bases, in that order; junction bases with no gene match: 8. Germline-derived CDR1 and CDR2 are MNHNS and SASEGT. The CDR3 is 16 residues long. CDR3: CASSAPWTGYTGELFF. The CDR3 DNA follows: TGTGCCAGCAGTGCTCCATGGACAGGTTACACCGGGGAGCTGTTTTTT.

This clonotype was seen repeatedly, ten times or more. V usage is TRBV4-2 and J usage is TRBJ2-7, with unresolved D. V shed 2 bases and J shed 0 bases, with 8 bases lying between them. CDR1 and CDR2 from the germline V gene are LGHNA and YNFKEQ. The CDR3 length is 14 residues. CDR3 sequence: CASSQFIDSYEQYF. In DNA, the CDR3 is TGTGCCAGCAGCCAATTTATAGACTCCTACGAGCAGTACTTC.

The rearrangement uses TRBV5-1 and TRBJ2-5; 9 bases are a match to TRBD1. The germline V gene encodes CDR1 SGHRS and CDR2 YFSETQ. The CDR3 loop spans 16 amino acids. V trimming: 4 bases; J trimming: 1 base; junction bases outside the gene matches: 8. In DNA, the CDR3 is TGCGCCAGCAGCGTGGGGACAGGGACCCGCCAAGAGACCCAGTACTTC. Protein: CASSVGTGTRQETQYF. Full variable domain (remainder filled in from reference TRBV5-1 and TRBJ2-5): KAGVTQTPRYLIKTRGQQVTLSCSPISGHRSVSWYQQTPGQGLQFLFEYFSETQRNKGNFPGRFSGRQFSNSRSEMNVSTLELGDSALYLCASSVGTGTRQETQYFGPGTRLLVL.

This clonotype showed up many times. The chain is built from TRBV5-1 and TRBJ1-2; tentative D call: TRBD1 (6 bases). Looked up from germline, CDR1 is SGHRS and CDR2 is YFSETQ. The CDR3 spans 14 residues. The V gene lost 5 bases and the J gene lost 5 bases, with 16 bases spanning the gap. As DNA, the CDR3 is TGCGCCAGCAGTACTTCCGGGACAACATATGGCTACACCTTC. The encoded protein is CASSTSGTTYGYTF.

The rearrangement uses TRBV12-3 or TRBV12-4 and TRBJ1-1, with D hard to call. The ends were cut back, 7 bases at V and 3 bases at J, with 9 bases in the middle. The CDR3 totals 12 residues. The CDR3 spells CASITLHTEAFF. CDR3 nucleotides: TGTGCCAGCATCACCTTGCACACTGAAGCTTTCTTT.

The sample holds many counts of this clonotype. The chain joins TRBV7-2 to TRBJ2-5; 7 nucleotides align to TRBD2. The J segment lost 5 bases and the V segment lost 4 bases, leaving 7 bases of the junction unmatched. This CDR3 is 14 amino acids long. Germline CDR1 is SGHTA and CDR2 is FQGNSA. The CDR3 here is CASSSYGGRETQYF. In DNA, the CDR3 is TGTGCCAGCAGCTCTTACGGGGGGAGGGAGACCCAGTACTTC.